This is a list of T cell receptor beta chains from one sample in a study of blood T cell repertoires in COVID-19. Here immunoSEQ multiplex PCR was the method, and the copy in TCRdb shows in-frame clones only, minus some. Of approximately 130,000 clones in the sample, 75% to 90% were seen once. Sequenced input: peripheral blood. The receptors come from a woman in her 50s who had recovered from COVID-19. CDR3s include the opening cysteine and the closing phenylalanine or tryptophan. D genes are given only for firm matches. Clone size, where shown, is once, few, many, or a class for clones that have expanded.

clone size,J gene,D gene,V gene,CDR3 protein,CDR3 DNA
NA,TRBJ2-3,TRBD2,TRBV3-1/TRBV3-2,CASSQGTSRADTQYF,TGTGCCAGCAGCCAAGGGACTAGTCGGGCAGATACGCAGTATTTT
NA,TRBJ2-7,TRBD2,TRBV7-2,CASSLGLSGAGEVKYEQYF,TGTGCCAGCAGCTTAGGGCTTAGTGGAGCGGGAGAAGTAAAATACGAGCAGTACTTC
NA,TRBJ2-7,TRBD1,TRBV6-2/TRBV6-3,CASSYRGQGLYEQYF,TGTGCCAGCAGTTACCGCGGACAGGGGTTGTACGAGCAGTACTTC
NA,TRBJ1-5,NA,TRBV12-3/TRBV12-4,CASSFSIQPQHF,TGTGCCAGCAGTTTTAGCATTCAGCCCCAGCATTTT
NA,TRBJ1-1,NA,TRBV19,CASSEGQNTEAFF,TGTGCCAGTAGCGAGGGCCAGAACACTGAAGCTTTCTTT
once,TRBJ1-2,NA,TRBV9,CASSVASTGRSTYGYTF,TGTGCCAGCAGCGTAGCTTCCACAGGACGGAGCACCTATGGCTACACCTTC
NA,TRBJ2-5,TRBD2,TRBV5-1,CASSSELAGLAGAQYF,TGCGCCAGCAGCTCCGAACTAGCGGGCTTAGCGGGGGCCCAGTACTTC
NA,TRBJ1-6,NA,TRBV3-1/TRBV3-2,CASSRRAGGSPLHF,TGTGCCAGCAGCCGTAGGGCCGGGGGTTCACCCCTCCACTTT
NA,TRBJ1-2,TRBD1,TRBV6-5,CASSYSWTGGISGYTF,TGTGCCAGCAGTTACTCATGGACAGGGGGCATCAGTGGCTACACCTTC
once,TRBJ1-4,NA,TRBV5-1,CASSREGEGTNEKLFF,TGCGCCAGCAGCCGTGAGGGAGAGGGTACTAATGAAAAACTGTTTTTT
once,TRBJ1-5,NA,TRBV19,CASSPYRDQPQHF,TGTGCCAGTAGTCCTTACAGGGATCAGCCCCAGCATTTT
NA,TRBJ1-2,NA,TRBV7-9,CASSVDRTYGYTF,TGTGCCAGCAGCGTGGACAGAACCTATGGCTACACCTTC
NA,TRBJ2-1,NA,TRBV4-1,CASSRGFIEVGQQFF,TGCGCCAGCAGCCGAGGATTTATAGAGGTAGGCCAGCAGTTCTTC
NA,TRBJ1-1,TRBD1,TRBV11-2,CASTLEGQWNTEAFF,TGTGCCAGCACCCTAGAGGGACAGTGGAACACTGAAGCTTTCTTT
NA,TRBJ1-2,NA,TRBV12-3/TRBV12-4,CASSFLLYGYTF,TGTGCCAGCAGTTTCCTCCTATATGGCTACACCTTC
NA,TRBJ2-7,NA,TRBV3-1/TRBV3-2,CASSQRWTVYEQYF,TGTGCCAGCAGCCAACGATGGACAGTCTACGAGCAGTACTTC
NA,TRBJ2-3,NA,TRBV3-1/TRBV3-2,CASSRQPGLHTDTQYF,TGTGCCAGCAGCCGACAACCGGGACTCCACACAGATACGCAGTATTTT
NA,TRBJ1-1,TRBD1,TRBV4-1,CASSLRDRDTEAFF,TGCGCCAGCAGCCTCCGGGACAGGGACACTGAAGCTTTCTTT
NA,TRBJ1-1,TRBD1,TRBV4-1,CASLRIQGSYAGTEAFF,TGCGCCAGCCTTAGGATACAGGGGTCCTATGCCGGCACTGAAGCTTTCTTT
NA,TRBJ1-2,NA,TRBV28,CATPLTGGGYTF,TGTGCCACCCCCCTAACAGGTGGAGGCTACACCTTC
NA,TRBJ1-2,TRBD1,TRBV7-6,CASSLWGSGQGHYGYTF,TGTGCCAGCAGCTTATGGGGGTCGGGACAGGGGCATTATGGCTACACCTTC
NA,TRBJ1-1,NA,TRBV3-1/TRBV3-2,CASKEDSVNTEAFF,TGTGCCAGCAAGGAGGACAGCGTGAACACTGAAGCTTTCTTT
once,TRBJ1-6,NA,TRBV5-1,CASSNAREGVGSPLHF,TGCGCCAGCAGCAACGCGCGAGAAGGGGTAGGTTCACCCCTCCACTTT
NA,TRBJ1-2,NA,TRBV30,CAWSPQVGGYTF,TGTGCCTGGAGTCCACAGGTGGGAGGCTACACCTTC
NA,TRBJ2-3,TRBD2,TRBV29-1,CSVEGLAGPIYGTDTQYF,TGCAGCGTTGAAGGACTAGCGGGCCCGATTTACGGCACAGATACGCAGTATTTT
few,TRBJ1-6,NA,TRBV6-4,CASSITTNSPLHF,TGTGCCAGCAGTATAACAACGAATTCACCCCTCCACTTT
NA,TRBJ2-5,TRBD2,TRBV24-1,CATSDPGTSGIETQYF,TGTGCCACCAGTGACCCGGGGACTAGCGGGATTGAGACCCAGTACTTC
NA,TRBJ1-5,NA,TRBV20-1,CSASKRQNSNQPQHF,TGCAGTGCTAGTAAGCGACAGAATAGCAATCAGCCCCAGCATTTT
NA,TRBJ2-1,TRBD2,TRBV27,CASSLAVSSYNEQFF,TGTGCCAGCAGTCTAGCGGTGAGCTCCTACAATGAGCAGTTCTTC
NA,TRBJ1-2,NA,TRBV19,CASSTYRDISYGYTF,TGTGCCAGTAGTACCTACAGGGACATCTCCTATGGCTACACCTTC
NA,TRBJ1-2,TRBD1,TRBV7-9,CASSPRGTATNYGYTF,TGTGCCAGCAGCCCTCGGGGGACAGCAACTAACTATGGCTACACCTTC
few,TRBJ1-3,TRBD1,TRBV3-1/TRBV3-2,CASSQRQGSAGNTIYF,TGTGCCAGCAGCCAGCGACAGGGGTCCGCTGGAAACACCATATATTTT
once,TRBJ1-6,NA,TRBV18,CASSPPGTPWGSPLHF,TGTGCCAGCTCACCACCGGGGACACCTTGGGGTTCACCCCTCCACTTT
NA,TRBJ1-5,NA,TRBV6-5,CASSYRGGQPQHF,TGTGCCAGCAGTTACCGAGGGGGTCAGCCCCAGCATTTT
NA,TRBJ2-7,NA,TRBV19,CASKSGGVPYEQYF,TGTGCCAGTAAGTCCGGGGGAGTACCCTACGAGCAGTACTTC
NA,TRBJ2-7,TRBD2,TRBV9,CASSVRAGAYEQYF,TGTGCCAGCAGCGTCCGAGCGGGAGCCTACGAGCAGTACTTC
NA,TRBJ2-1,NA,TRBV24-1,CATSDALSGPHAEQFF,TGTGCCACCAGTGATGCCCTAAGCGGCCCCCACGCTGAGCAGTTCTTC
NA,TRBJ2-1,TRBD2,TRBV5-6,CASSLSGEGHYNEQFF,TGTGCCAGCAGCTTGAGTGGGGAGGGCCACTACAATGAGCAGTTCTTC
NA,TRBJ2-2,NA,TRBV7-8,CASSSIRGNTGELFF,TGTGCCAGCAGCAGTATCAGGGGCAACACCGGGGAGCTGTTTTTT
NA,TRBJ1-2,NA,TRBV6-1,CASSETRSPYGYTF,TGTGCCAGCAGTGAAACCCGAAGCCCCTATGGCTACACCTTC
NA,TRBJ1-5,NA,TRBV5-6,CASSFGVLQPQHF,TGTGCCAGCAGCTTCGGGGTTCTACAGCCCCAGCATTTT
NA,TRBJ2-3,NA,TRBV6-1,CASSETPMGPTQYF,TGTGCCAGCAGTGAAACCCCGATGGGGCCGACGCAGTATTTT
NA,TRBJ2-2,TRBD2,TRBV6-1,CASSEEKGLAGVTGELFF,TGTGCCAGCAGTGAAGAAAAAGGACTAGCGGGGGTCACCGGGGAGCTGTTTTTT
NA,TRBJ1-1,NA,TRBV5-4,CASSLRGNTEAFF,TGTGCCAGCAGCCTCAGGGGAAACACTGAAGCTTTCTTT
NA,TRBJ1-1,NA,TRBV2,CASSEELLSLGLEAFF,TGTGCCAGCAGTGAAGAGTTATTAAGTCTCGGACTTGAAGCTTTCTTT
NA,TRBJ2-4,NA,TRBV5-1,CASSSTFLANIQYF,TGCGCCAGCAGCTCCACCTTCTTAGCAAACATTCAGTACTTC
NA,TRBJ2-1,TRBD2,TRBV4-1,CASSPKKNSGGANRNEQFF,TGCGCCAGCAGCCCCAAGAAAAATAGCGGGGGGGCCAATCGGAATGAGCAGTTCTTC
NA,TRBJ2-2,TRBD1,TRBV4-3,CASSRGTGSGAGELFF,TGCGCCAGCAGCCGAGGGACAGGGTCGGGGGCCGGGGAGCTGTTTTTT
NA,TRBJ2-5,TRBD2,TRBV7-6,CASSLAGGGQETQYF,TGTGCCAGCAGTTTAGCGGGGGGAGGTCAAGAGACCCAGTACTTC
NA,TRBJ1-2,NA,TRBV28,CASGDRGPRQGYTF,TGTGCCAGCGGGGATCGCGGGCCCCGTCAGGGCTACACCTTC
NA,TRBJ2-1,TRBD2,TRBV12-3/TRBV12-4,CASSTGTTRSFF,TGTGCCAGCAGTACGGGGACTACGCGCTCTTTCTTC
NA,TRBJ2-5,NA,TRBV5-5,CASSLASQETQYF,TGTGCCAGCAGCTTAGCCTCACAAGAGACCCAGTACTTC
NA,TRBJ1-3,NA,TRBV13,CASSLLTFNTGNTIYF,TGTGCCAGCAGCTTATTGACTTTTAACACGGGAAACACCATATATTTT
NA,TRBJ2-7,TRBD2,TRBV7-3,CASSLPRREDRNF,TGTGCCAGCAGCTTACCCCGCCGGGAGGACCGAAACTTC